One and the same sample provided the 16 T cell receptor beta chains below, sequenced in a study of T cell clonality in common variable immunodeficiency. Sequencing was performed with immunoSEQ multiplex PCR; in TCRdb, only in-frame clones are kept and a portion is missing. Altogether more than 55,000 clones were found in the sample, and no singletons occur. Sequences were obtained from peripheral blood mononuclear cells. The receptors shown here come from a person between 18 and 75 years old in good health.

The sample holds many counts of this clone. The read falls 3 residues short of the CDR3 end, and the missing part is taken from the germline J gene. This chain links TRBV5-5 with TRBJ1-4; TRBD1 might be the D (5 bases). Germline V CDR1 and CDR2: SGHKS, YYEKEE (reference sequence). The CDR3 is made up of 13 amino acids. CDR3 DNA, as far as it was read: TGTGCCACCTCGGGACTGGTAAATTCACCA. Protein: CATSGLVNSP. The complete CDR3 sequence is CATSGLVNSPLFF.

This clone has ten or more counts. The CDR3 loop reads CSGRRQGETQYF. The covered CDR3 bases are TGCAGCGGGAGAAGACAGGGAGAGACC. This rearrangement joins TRBV29-1 to TRBJ2-5; TRBD1 matches at 7 bases. The CDR3 goes on 3 residues after the read ends, and that part is filled in from the germline J gene. From germline, CDR1 is SQVTM and CDR2 ANQGSEA. The CDR3 covers 12 residues. Trimming removed 7 bases from V and 4 bases from J; junction bases left unmatched: 6.

As concerns this clone: Sequencing ends 3 residues short of the CDR3 end; the germline J gene provides the rest. The chain employs TRBV2 and TRBJ1-3; 9 nucleotides agree with TRBD1. Germline V gives CDR1 SNHLY, CDR2 FYNNEI. This CDR3 has 13 amino acids. V dropped 9 bases and J dropped 2; count of bases not matched to a gene: 2. This CDR3 is CASRQGAGNTIYF. CDR3 DNA (partial): TGTGCCAGTAGACAGGGGGCTGGAAACACC.

At least ten counts were recorded for this clone. The CDR3 end falls 3 residues outside the read, so it is completed with the germline J gene. This chain connects TRBV19 to TRBJ1-5; D is perhaps TRBD1 (6 bases). The CDR3 loop spans 17 amino acids. Germline V gene lookup returns CDR1 LNHDA and CDR2 SQIVND (reference sequence). Trimming took off 6 bases at V and 2 bases at J, with 20 bases between the two ends. The CDR3 loop reads CASSSLQGAGRNQPQHF. CDR3 DNA, as far as it was read: TGTGCCAGTAGCTCACTACAGGGAGCCGGGCGCAATCAGCCC.

In its sample, this clone was seen many times. The CDR3 extends 3 residues past the end of the read, so its final part is completed from the germline J gene. The chain combines TRBV7-9 with TRBJ2-7; D is possibly TRBD1 (5 bases). V was pared by 1 base and J by 3 bases, with 10 bases between. This CDR3 has 14 amino acids. Looked up from germline, CDR1 is SEHNR and CDR2 is FQNEAQ (reference sequence). The CDR3 loop is CASSLVRGNYEQYF. CDR3 DNA (partial): TGTGCCAGCAGCTTAGTTAGGGGAAACTACGAG.

The table lists this clone with many counts. The read stops 3 residues short of the end of the CDR3; the missing end is completed from the germline J gene. V is TRBV7-9 and J is TRBJ2-1; tentative D call: TRBD2 (5 bases). Trimming stripped 5 bases from V and 9 bases from J, with 8 bases between. This CDR3 spans 11 amino acids. Per the germline V gene, CDR1 is SEHNR and CDR2 is FQNEAQ (reference sequence). The CDR3 bases that were read are TGTGCCAGCAGCCCGGGGAGTGAG. As protein: CASSPGSE. The entire CDR3 sequence reads CASSPGSEQFF. Filled out from reference TRBV7-9 and TRBJ2-1, the complete variable domain reads DTGVSQNPRHKITKRGQNVTFRCDPISEHNRLYWYRQTLGQGPEFLTYFQNEAQLEKSRLLSDRFSAERPKGSFSTLEIQRTEQGDSAMYLCASSPGSEQFFGPGTRLTVL.

This clone has ten or more counts. The read falls 3 residues short of the CDR3 end, and the missing part is taken from the germline J gene. The rearrangement joins TRBV7-9 to TRBJ1-1; no reliable D call. V lost 5 bases to trimming and J lost 2 bases, with 12 bases between them. Germline V gene sequence: CDR1 SEHNR, CDR2 FQNEAQ (reference sequence). The CDR3 sequence is 14 residues long. The sequenced CDR3 bases are TGTGCCAGCAGCCCCACCGGGTATAACACTGAA. Amino acids: CASSPTGYNTE. In full, the CDR3 reads CASSPTGYNTEAFF.

Regarding this clone: A much larger clonotype is one base distant, so this may be a read error. The CDR3 DNA, read in part, is TGTGCCAGCTCATCCACAGGGGACTCTGGGGCCAACGTG. This encodes CASSSTGDSGANV. The CDR3, in full, reads CASSSTGDSGANVLFF. The chain combines TRBV18 with TRBJ2-2; possibly TRBD1 for D (7 bases). The read falls 3 residues short of the CDR3 end, and the missing part is taken from the germline J gene. CDR1 and CDR2 from the germline V gene are KGHSH and LQKENI. This CDR3 contains 16 residues. Full variable domain (remainder filled in from reference TRBV18 and TRBJ2-2): NAGVMQNPRHLVRRRGQEARLRCSPMKGHSHVYWYRQLPEEGLKFMVYLQKENIIDESGMPKERFSAEFPKEGPSILRIQQVVRGDSAAYFCASSSTGDSGANVLFFGEGSRLTVL.

In this sample, this clone turned up many times. The read is 3 residues too short to cover the CDR3 end, so that end is filled in from the germline J gene. The rearrangement uses TRBV20-1 and TRBJ1-5; D is undetermined. Trimming pared 2 bases from V and 3 bases from J, leaving 14 bases between. There are 15 residues in the CDR3. The germline gives CDR1 DFQATT, CDR2 SNEGSKA (reference sequence). The CDR3 DNA, read in part, is TGCAGTGCTAGATCCCAGGAGGGCCTCAATCAGCCC. Translated: CSARSQEGLNQP. The full CDR3 protein is CSARSQEGLNQPQHF.

This clone showed up many times. The read finishes 3 residues shy of the CDR3 end, and the germline J gene is used to complete it. The rearrangement uses TRBV7-9 and TRBJ1-2; perhaps TRBD1 as D (5 bases). The CDR3 length is 14 residues. Germline CDR1 and CDR2: SEHNR and FQNEAQ (reference sequence). Deletions cut 6 bases from V and 7 bases from J, with 18 bases between. The CDR3 sequence is CASRPDGGTIGYTF. Partial CDR3 DNA: TGTGCCAGCAGGCCAGACGGGGGAACTATTGGC.

At least ten counts were recorded for this clone. The read terminates 3 residues ahead of where the CDR3 ends, so the germline J gene completes it. V usage is TRBV5-1 and J usage is TRBJ2-1, with 9 positions matching TRBD2. J was trimmed by 0 bases and V by 6 bases; bases with no gene match: 13. The CDR3 consists of 18 residues. Per the germline V gene, CDR1 is SGHRS and CDR2 is YFSETQ. The part of the CDR3 DNA that was read is TGCGCCAGCATGGGGAGGCTAGCGGGAAGGGGCTCCTACAATGAG. Translation: CASMGRLAGRGSYNE. The full-length CDR3 reads as CASMGRLAGRGSYNEQFF.

This clone was counted ten times or more. CDR3 sequence reads: CASSVWAGSGEEKLFF. The covered CDR3 bases are TGTGCCAGCAGCGTATGGGCGGGATCCGGAGAGGAAAAA. The chain recombines TRBV5-4 with TRBJ1-4; no firm D call. The CDR3 is cut off 3 residues early in the read; its end comes from the germline J gene. CDR1 and CDR2 (germline): SGHNT, YYREEE (reference sequence). The CDR3 loop spans 16 amino acids. Deletions cut 4 bases from V and 8 bases from J, with 21 bases between.

This clone was counted at least ten times. From the germline J gene comes the end of the CDR3, since the read stops 3 residues before it. The chain employs TRBV20-1 and TRBJ1-5, with D perhaps TRBD1 (6 bases). The ends were cut back, 0 bases at V and 4 bases at J, with 22 bases in the middle. The CDR3 has 18 residues. CDR1 and CDR2 from the germline V gene are DFQATT and SNEGSKA (reference sequence). The chain's CDR3 is CSARDESRGRGSNQPQHF. Partial CDR3 DNA: TGCAGTGCTAGAGATGAAAGTAGGGGTAGGGGGTCGAATCAGCCC.

This clone was picked up many times. CDR3 in amino acids: CASSSRTSGVYEQYF. CDR3 DNA, as far as it was read: TGTGCCAGCAGCTCCCGGACTAGCGGGGTCTACGAG. The V and J genes are TRBV7-9 and TRBJ2-7, with 12 bases fitting TRBD2. The read stops 3 residues short of the end of the CDR3; the missing end is completed from the germline J gene. V was pared by 4 bases and J by 3 bases, with 4 bases of the junction left unmatched. The germline V gene encodes CDR1 SEHNR and CDR2 FQNEAQ (reference sequence). The CDR3 extends over 15 amino acids. The variable domain in full, with the rest retrieved from reference TRBV7-9 and TRBJ2-7, is DTGVSQNPRHKITKRGQNVTFRCDPISEHNRLYWYRQTLGQGPEFLTYFQNEAQLEKSRLLSDRFSAERPKGSFSTLEIQRTEQGDSAMYLCASSSRTSGVYEQYFGPGTRLTVT.

Ten or more counts support this clone. The DNA ends 3 residues before the CDR3 does, and the rest of the CDR3 is filled in from the germline J gene. The chain couples TRBV5-1 to TRBJ2-5; the match to TRBD2 covers 7 bases. CDR1 SGHRS and CDR2 YFSETQ come from the germline V gene. The V and J ends lost 6 bases and 4 bases, in that order; junction bases with no gene match: 12. The length of the CDR3 is 15 residues. The sequenced CDR3 bases are TGCGCCAGCAACCACATGACTAGCACCCCAGAGACC. This sequence encodes CASNHMTSTPET. In full, the CDR3 is CASNHMTSTPETQYF.

There are many counts of this clone. The CDR3 bases that were read are TGTGCCAGCAGCCTCCCCTGGCTCTATGGC. It translates to CASSLPWLYG. The complete CDR3 reads CASSLPWLYGYTF. J is TRBJ1-2 and V is TRBV7-2; D call uncertain. From the germline J gene comes the end of the CDR3, since the read stops 3 residues before it. The germline gives CDR1 SGHTA, CDR2 FQGNSA. Trimming stripped 5 bases from V and 4 bases from J, with 11 bases between. The CDR3 is made up of 13 amino acids.